The 4 T cell receptor beta chains given below trace back to one sample, sequenced in a study of cytomegalovirus exposure and HLA in healthy donors. With 60 Vbeta and 13 Jbeta primers, the PCR was carried out. Libraries were prepared by immunoSEQ multiplex PCR; TCRdb keeps only in-frame clonotypes and omits some of them. In the table there are about 190,000 clones, over 70% of which are singletons. Sequencing was carried out using PBMCs. The receptors were gathered from a woman aged 18 to 35 in good health and CMV-seronegative.

This clone was seen once. The genes are TRBV2 and TRBJ2-2; TRBD1 aligns across 9 bases. The V gene's germline CDR1 is SNHLY and CDR2 FYNNEI. V lost 9 bases to trimming and J lost 4 bases; unmatched junction nucleotides: 3. The CDR3 consists of 13 residues. The CDR3 bases are TGTGCCAGAGGACAGGGGCTCACCGGGGAGCTGTTTTTT. As protein: CARGQGLTGELFF.

J is TRBJ1-1 and V is TRBV11-2; tentative D call: TRBD1 (6 bases). The germline V gene encodes CDR1 SGHAT and CDR2 FQNNGV. V gave up 5 bases and J gave up 2 bases, with 15 bases separating them. CDR3 length equals 15 residues. The CDR3 nucleotides read TGTGCCAGCAGCCCCGCGGGGGGCGGCAACACTGAAGCTTTCTTT. It is translated as CASSPAGGGNTEAFF.

Only a few counts were recorded for this clone. The chain has TRBV18 and TRBJ1-3, with a possible D match to TRBD1 (6 bases). Trimming pared 3 bases from V and 7 bases from J, leaving 13 bases between. This CDR3 has 14 amino acids. CDR1 KGHSH and CDR2 LQKENI come from the germline V gene. The CDR3 region has the DNA TGTGCCAGCTCACCCCTGGACAGTCACAACACCATATATTTT. Protein sequence: CASSPLDSHNTIYF.

V gene TRBV19 combines with J gene TRBJ2-3, with a possible D match to TRBD2 (5 bases). The ends were cut back, 1 base at V and 8 bases at J, with 13 bases in the middle. Germline V gene sequence: CDR1 LNHDA, CDR2 SQIVND (reference sequence). CDR3 size: 14 residues. The CDR3 region has the DNA TGTGCCAGTAGTATAGGGCGGATCCGGGGTACGCAGTATTTT. This sequence encodes CASSIGRIRGTQYF.